This TCR beta chain is drawn from a study of shared clonotypes between healthy human individuals. Subsets obtained from CD4+ cells comprised CD45RA+ naive and CD45RA-negative memory cells. Repertoires were generated with immunoSEQ multiplex PCR, while TCRdb's copy carries only in-frame clones and drops some. The table has about 2.4 million clones, 93% seen once. Trimming removed 4 bases at V and 7 bases at J, with 11 bases between. The CDR3 runs to 12 residues. Germline loops: CDR1 SGHKS, CDR2 YYEKEE (reference sequence). This TCR was recovered from a man between 18 and 35 years old in good health. Some clones in this sample may be carry-over from other donors' samples. This chain connects TRBV5-5 to TRBJ1-2; a weak D match, TRBD1 (6 bases). Material for sequencing was naive CD4+ T cells from PBMCs. Subset given: CD45RA+ positively selected. CDR3 protein: CASSTTGTGYTF. The CDR3, as DNA: TGTGCCAGCAGCACCACAGGGACTGGCTACACCTTC.